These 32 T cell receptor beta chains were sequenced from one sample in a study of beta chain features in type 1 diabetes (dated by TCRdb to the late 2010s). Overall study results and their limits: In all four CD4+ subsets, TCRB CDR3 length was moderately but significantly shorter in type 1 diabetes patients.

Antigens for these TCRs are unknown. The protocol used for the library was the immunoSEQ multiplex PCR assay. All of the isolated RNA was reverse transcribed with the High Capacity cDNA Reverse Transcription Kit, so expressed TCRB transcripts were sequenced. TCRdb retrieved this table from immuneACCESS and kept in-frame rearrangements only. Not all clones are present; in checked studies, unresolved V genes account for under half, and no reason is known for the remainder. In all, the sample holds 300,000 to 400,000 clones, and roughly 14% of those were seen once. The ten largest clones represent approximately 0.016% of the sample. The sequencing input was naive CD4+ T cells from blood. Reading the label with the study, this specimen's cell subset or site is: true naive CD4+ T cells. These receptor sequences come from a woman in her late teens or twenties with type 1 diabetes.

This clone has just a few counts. The CDR3 spells CATLGWAGAPSGANVLTF. CDR3 bases: TGTGCCACTCTGGGGTGGGCAGGGGCGCCCTCTGGGGCCAACGTCCTGACTTTC. The rearrangement links TRBV28 to TRBJ2-6; maybe TRBD1 (6 bases). Trimming shortened V by 10 bases and J by 0 bases, and 22 bases separated the two germline ends. The CDR3 runs to 18 residues. The germline CDR1 and CDR2 sequences are MDHEN and SYDVKM.

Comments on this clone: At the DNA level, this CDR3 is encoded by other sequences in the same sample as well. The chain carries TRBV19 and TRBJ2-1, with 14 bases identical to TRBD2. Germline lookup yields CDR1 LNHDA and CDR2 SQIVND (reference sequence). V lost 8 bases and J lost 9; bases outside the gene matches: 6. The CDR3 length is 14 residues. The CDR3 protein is CASSRLAGGGEQFF. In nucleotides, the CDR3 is TGTGCCAGTTCTAGACTAGCGGGAGGGGGTGAGCAGTTCTTC.

The CDR3 DNA follows: TGTGCCACCTCCCCGGGACTAGAGGCGTACGAGCAGTACTTC. Its translation is CATSPGLEAYEQYF. This chain joins TRBV15 and TRBJ2-7, with 8 nucleotides matching TRBD2. There are 14 residues in the CDR3. V dropped 8 bases and J dropped 4; count of bases not matched to a gene: 10. Germline V gives CDR1 LNHNV, CDR2 YYDKDF (reference sequence). Full variable domain (rest looked up from reference TRBV15 and TRBJ2-7): DAMVIQNPRYQVTQFGKPVTLSCSQTLNHNVMYWYQQKSSQAPKLLFHYYDKDFNNEADTPDNFQSRRPNTSFCFLDIRSPGLGDTAMYLCATSPGLEAYEQYFGPGTRLTVT.

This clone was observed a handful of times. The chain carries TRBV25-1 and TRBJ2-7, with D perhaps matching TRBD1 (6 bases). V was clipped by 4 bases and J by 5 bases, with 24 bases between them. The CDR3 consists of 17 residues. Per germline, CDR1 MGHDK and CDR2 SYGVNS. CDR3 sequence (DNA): TGTGCCAGCAGTGTAGGGGCACAGGGAAAAAGTCCTCACGAGCAGTACTTC. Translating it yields CASSVGAQGKSPHEQYF.

CDR3 sequence (DNA): TGCGCCAGCAGCCCGAACCGGGGGAACTATGGCTACACCTTC. It codes for CASSPNRGNYGYTF. The gene calls are TRBV4-3 and TRBJ1-2, with D possibly TRBD1 on 5 matching bases. CDR3 length: 14 amino acids. Germline CDR1 is LGHNA and CDR2 is YSLEER. Trimming removed 4 bases at V and 2 bases at J, with 11 bases between.

The CDR3 bases are TGTGCCAGCAGCTTAGATGTAGCGTCTGGTCGCGATACGCAGTATTTT. Its translation: CASSLDVASGRDTQYF. The chain couples TRBV7-2 to TRBJ2-3; a weak D match, TRBD2 (5 bases). Per the germline V gene, CDR1 is SGHTA and CDR2 is FQGNSA. This CDR3 region has 16 residues. V lost 1 base, J lost 6 bases, and 17 bases lay in between.

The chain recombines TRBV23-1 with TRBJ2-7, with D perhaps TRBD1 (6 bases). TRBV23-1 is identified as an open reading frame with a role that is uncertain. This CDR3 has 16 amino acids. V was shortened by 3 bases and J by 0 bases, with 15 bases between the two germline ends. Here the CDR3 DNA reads TGCGCCAGCAGTCAGGGGCAGGGGACGGTCTCCTACGAGCAGTACTTC. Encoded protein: CASSQGQGTVSYEQYF.

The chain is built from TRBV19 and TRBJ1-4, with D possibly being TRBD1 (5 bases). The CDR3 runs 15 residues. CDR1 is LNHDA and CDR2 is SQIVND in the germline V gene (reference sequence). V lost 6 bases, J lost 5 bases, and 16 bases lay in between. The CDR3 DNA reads TGTGCCAGTAGCCCAGGGCTACTGTTAAATGAAAAACTGTTTTTT. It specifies CASSPGLLLNEKLFF. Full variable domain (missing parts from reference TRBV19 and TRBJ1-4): DGGITQSPKYLFRKEGQNVTLSCEQNLNHDAMYWYRQDPGQGLRLIYYSQIVNDFQKGDIAEGYSVSREKKESFPLTVTSAQKNPTAFYLCASSPGLLLNEKLFFGSGTQLSVL.

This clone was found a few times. CDR3 coding DNA: TGCGCCAGCAGTCCCCGGACAGGATTACGCACAGATACGCAGTATTTT. It codes for CASSPRTGLRTDTQYF. This chain uses TRBV23-1 with TRBJ2-3; 7 bases map to TRBD1. TRBV23-1 is recorded as an ORF, its role being uncertain. Trimming cost V 4 bases and J 1 base; bases outside gene matches: 8. The CDR3 runs 16 residues.

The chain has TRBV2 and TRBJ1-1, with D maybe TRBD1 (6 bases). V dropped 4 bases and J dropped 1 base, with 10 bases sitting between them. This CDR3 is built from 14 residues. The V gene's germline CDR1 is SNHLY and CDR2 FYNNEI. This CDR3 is CASSGGHQNTEAFF. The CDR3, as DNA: TGTGCCAGCAGTGGGGGACATCAGAACACTGAAGCTTTCTTT. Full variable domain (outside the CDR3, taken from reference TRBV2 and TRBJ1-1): EPEVTQTPSHQVTQMGQEVILRCVPISNHLYFYWYRQILGQKVEFLVSFYNNEISEKSEIFDDQFSVERPDGSNFTLKIRSTKLEDSAMYFCASSGGHQNTEAFFGQGTRLTVV.

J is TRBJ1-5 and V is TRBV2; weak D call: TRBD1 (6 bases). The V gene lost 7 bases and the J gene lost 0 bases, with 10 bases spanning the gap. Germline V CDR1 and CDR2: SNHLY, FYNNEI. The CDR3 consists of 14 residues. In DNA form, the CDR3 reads TGTGCCAGCACACAGGGCAATAGCAATCAGCCCCAGCATTTT. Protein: CASTQGNSNQPQHF.

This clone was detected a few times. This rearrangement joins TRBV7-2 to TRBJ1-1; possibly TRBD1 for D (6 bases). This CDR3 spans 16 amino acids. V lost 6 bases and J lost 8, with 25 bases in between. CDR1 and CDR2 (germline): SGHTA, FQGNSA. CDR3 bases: TGTGCCAGCAGTTTGAACCCGGGGACACTCTTCGCCGAAGCTTTCTTT. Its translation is CASSLNPGTLFAEAFF.

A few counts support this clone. DNA of the CDR3: TGTGCCGGAGAGCCGAACACTGAAGCTTTCTTT. Its translation: CAGEPNTEAFF. J is TRBJ1-1 and V is TRBV30; D is unresolved. Per germline, CDR1 GTSNPN and CDR2 SVGIG (reference sequence). This CDR3 has 11 amino acids. With 8 bases removed from V and 1 base from J, the gap between germline ends came to 8 bases. The full variable domain, in which reference TRBV30 and TRBJ1-1 provide the parts outside the CDR3, is SQTIHQWPATLVQPVGSPLSLECTVEGTSNPNLYWYRQAAGRGLQLLFYSVGIGQISSEVPQNLSASRPQDRQFILSSKKLLLSDSGFYLCAGEPNTEAFFGQGTRLTVV.

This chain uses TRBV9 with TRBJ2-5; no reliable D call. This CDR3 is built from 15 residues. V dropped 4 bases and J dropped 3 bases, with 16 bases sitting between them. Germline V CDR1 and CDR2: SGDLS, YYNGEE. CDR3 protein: CASSPTPVNKETQYF. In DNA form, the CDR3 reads TGTGCCAGCAGCCCCACCCCGGTAAATAAAGAGACCCAGTACTTC.

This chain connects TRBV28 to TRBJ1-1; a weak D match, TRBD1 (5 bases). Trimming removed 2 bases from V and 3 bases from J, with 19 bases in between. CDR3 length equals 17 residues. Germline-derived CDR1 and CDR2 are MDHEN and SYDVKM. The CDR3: CASSLGGAVVLHTEAFF. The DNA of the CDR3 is TGTGCCAGCAGTTTAGGTGGGGCGGTAGTTCTTCACACTGAAGCTTTCTTT.

This chain's CDR3 is CASSPRTSGNEQFF. For the CDR3, the DNA is TGTGCCAGCTCACCGAGGACTAGTGGCAATGAGCAGTTCTTC. The chain employs TRBV18 and TRBJ2-1, with 7 bases lining up with TRBD2. CDR3 length equals 14 residues. J lost 6 bases, V lost 3 bases, and 5 bases had no gene match. Germline-derived CDR1 and CDR2 are KGHSH and LQKENI.

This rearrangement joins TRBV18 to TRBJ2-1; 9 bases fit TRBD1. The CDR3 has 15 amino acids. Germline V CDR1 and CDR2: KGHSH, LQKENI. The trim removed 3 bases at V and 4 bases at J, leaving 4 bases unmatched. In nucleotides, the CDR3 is TGTGCCAGCTCACCTGACAGGGGGACTTACAATGAGCAGTTCTTC. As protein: CASSPDRGTYNEQFF.

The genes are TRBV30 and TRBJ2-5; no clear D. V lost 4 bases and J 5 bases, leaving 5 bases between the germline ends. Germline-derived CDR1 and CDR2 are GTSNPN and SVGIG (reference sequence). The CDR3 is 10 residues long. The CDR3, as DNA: TGTGCCTGGAACGGGGAGACCCAGTACTTC. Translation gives CAWNGETQYF.

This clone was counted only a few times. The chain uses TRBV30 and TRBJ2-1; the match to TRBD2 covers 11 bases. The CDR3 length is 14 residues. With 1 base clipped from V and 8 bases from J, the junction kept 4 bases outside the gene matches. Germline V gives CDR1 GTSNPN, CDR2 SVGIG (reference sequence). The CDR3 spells CAWSGLAGFDEQFF. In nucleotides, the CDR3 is TGTGCCTGGAGTGGACTAGCGGGATTCGATGAGCAGTTCTTC.

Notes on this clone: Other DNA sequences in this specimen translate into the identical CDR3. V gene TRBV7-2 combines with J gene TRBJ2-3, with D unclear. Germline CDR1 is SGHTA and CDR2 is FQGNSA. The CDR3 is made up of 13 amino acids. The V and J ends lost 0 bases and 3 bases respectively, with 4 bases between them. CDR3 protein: CASSLARTDTQYF. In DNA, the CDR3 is TGTGCCAGCAGCTTAGCGCGTACAGATACGCAGTATTTT.

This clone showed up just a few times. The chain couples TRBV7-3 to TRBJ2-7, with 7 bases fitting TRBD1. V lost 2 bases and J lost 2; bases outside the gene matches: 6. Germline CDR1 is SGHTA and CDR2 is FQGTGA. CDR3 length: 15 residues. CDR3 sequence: CASSLGAGGTYEQYF. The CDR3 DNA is TGTGCCAGCAGCTTAGGGGCAGGGGGAACCTACGAGCAGTACTTC.

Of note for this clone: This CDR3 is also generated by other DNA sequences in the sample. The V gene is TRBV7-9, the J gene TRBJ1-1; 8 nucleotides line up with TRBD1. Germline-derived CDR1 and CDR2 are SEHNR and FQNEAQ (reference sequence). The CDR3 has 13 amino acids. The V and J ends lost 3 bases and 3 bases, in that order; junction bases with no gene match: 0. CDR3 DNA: TGTGCCAGCAGCTTGACAGGGGACACTGAAGCTTTCTTT. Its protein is CASSLTGDTEAFF.

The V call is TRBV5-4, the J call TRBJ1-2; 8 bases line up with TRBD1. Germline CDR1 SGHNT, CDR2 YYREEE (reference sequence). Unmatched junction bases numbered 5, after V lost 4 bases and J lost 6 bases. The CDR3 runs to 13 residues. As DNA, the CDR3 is TGTGCCAGCAGCCACAACAGGGGGGATGGCTACACCTTC. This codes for CASSHNRGDGYTF.

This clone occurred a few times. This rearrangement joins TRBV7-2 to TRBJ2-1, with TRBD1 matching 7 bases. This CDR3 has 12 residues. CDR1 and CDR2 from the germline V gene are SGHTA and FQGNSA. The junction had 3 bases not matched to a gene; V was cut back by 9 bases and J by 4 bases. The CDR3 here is CASTGEYNEQFF. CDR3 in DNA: TGTGCCAGTACAGGGGAATACAATGAGCAGTTCTTC.

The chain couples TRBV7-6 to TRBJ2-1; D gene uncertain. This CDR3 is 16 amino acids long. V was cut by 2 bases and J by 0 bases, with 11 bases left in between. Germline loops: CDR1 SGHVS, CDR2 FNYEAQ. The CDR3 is CASSLLPASSYNEQFF. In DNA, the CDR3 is TGTGCCAGCAGCTTACTTCCAGCGAGCTCCTACAATGAGCAGTTCTTC.

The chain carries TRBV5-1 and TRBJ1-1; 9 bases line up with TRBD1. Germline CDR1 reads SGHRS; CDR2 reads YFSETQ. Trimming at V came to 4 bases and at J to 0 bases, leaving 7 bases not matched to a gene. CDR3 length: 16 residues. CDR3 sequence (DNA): TGCGCCAGCAGCCCGAGGACAGGGGTTATGAACACTGAAGCTTTCTTT. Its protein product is CASSPRTGVMNTEAFF.

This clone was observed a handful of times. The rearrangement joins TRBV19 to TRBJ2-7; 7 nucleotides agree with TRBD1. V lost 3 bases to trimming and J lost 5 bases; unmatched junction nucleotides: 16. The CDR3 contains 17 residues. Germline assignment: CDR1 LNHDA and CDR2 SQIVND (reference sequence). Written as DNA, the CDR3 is TGTGCCAGTAGTATTTTCACGGGACAGTTCGAGAGGGACGAGCAGTACTTC. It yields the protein CASSIFTGQFERDEQYF.

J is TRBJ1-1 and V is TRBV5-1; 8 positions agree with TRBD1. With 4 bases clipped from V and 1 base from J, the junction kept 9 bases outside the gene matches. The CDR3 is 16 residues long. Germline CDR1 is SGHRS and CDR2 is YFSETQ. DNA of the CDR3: TGCGCCAGCAGCCCCGGACAGGGCCCGTCGAACACTGAAGCTTTCTTT. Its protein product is CASSPGQGPSNTEAFF.

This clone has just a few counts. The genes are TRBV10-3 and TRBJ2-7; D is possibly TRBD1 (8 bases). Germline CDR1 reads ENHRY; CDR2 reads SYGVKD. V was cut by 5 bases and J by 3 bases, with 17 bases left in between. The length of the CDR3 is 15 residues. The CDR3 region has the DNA TGTGCCATCAGTTTCGGACAGGGAGGGGACTACGAGCAGTACGTC. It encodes CAISFGQGGDYEQYV.

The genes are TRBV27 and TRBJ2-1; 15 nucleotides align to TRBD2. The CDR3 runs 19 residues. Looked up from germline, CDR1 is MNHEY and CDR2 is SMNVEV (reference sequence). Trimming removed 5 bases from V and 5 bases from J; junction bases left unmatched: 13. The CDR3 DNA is TGTGCCAGCAGTCCCTCACCCCCGGGACTAGCGGGAGGACACAATGAGCAGTTCTTC. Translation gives CASSPSPPGLAGGHNEQFF.

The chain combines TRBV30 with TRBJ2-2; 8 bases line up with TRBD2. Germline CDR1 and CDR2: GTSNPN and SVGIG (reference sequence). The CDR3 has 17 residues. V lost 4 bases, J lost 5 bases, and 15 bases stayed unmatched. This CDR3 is CAWTGAYSGSNTGELFF. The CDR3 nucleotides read TGTGCCTGGACGGGGGCATACAGCGGGAGCAATACCGGGGAGCTGTTTTTT. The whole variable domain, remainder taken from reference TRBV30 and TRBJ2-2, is SQTIHQWPATLVQPVGSPLSLECTVEGTSNPNLYWYRQAAGRGLQLLFYSVGIGQISSEVPQNLSASRPQDRQFILSSKKLLLSDSGFYLCAWTGAYSGSNTGELFFGEGSRLTVL.

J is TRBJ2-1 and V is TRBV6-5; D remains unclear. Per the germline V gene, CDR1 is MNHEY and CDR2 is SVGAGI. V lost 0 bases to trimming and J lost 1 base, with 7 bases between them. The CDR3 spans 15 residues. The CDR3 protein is CASSYSPESYNEQFF. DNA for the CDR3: TGTGCCAGCAGTTACTCTCCGGAGTCCTACAATGAGCAGTTCTTC.